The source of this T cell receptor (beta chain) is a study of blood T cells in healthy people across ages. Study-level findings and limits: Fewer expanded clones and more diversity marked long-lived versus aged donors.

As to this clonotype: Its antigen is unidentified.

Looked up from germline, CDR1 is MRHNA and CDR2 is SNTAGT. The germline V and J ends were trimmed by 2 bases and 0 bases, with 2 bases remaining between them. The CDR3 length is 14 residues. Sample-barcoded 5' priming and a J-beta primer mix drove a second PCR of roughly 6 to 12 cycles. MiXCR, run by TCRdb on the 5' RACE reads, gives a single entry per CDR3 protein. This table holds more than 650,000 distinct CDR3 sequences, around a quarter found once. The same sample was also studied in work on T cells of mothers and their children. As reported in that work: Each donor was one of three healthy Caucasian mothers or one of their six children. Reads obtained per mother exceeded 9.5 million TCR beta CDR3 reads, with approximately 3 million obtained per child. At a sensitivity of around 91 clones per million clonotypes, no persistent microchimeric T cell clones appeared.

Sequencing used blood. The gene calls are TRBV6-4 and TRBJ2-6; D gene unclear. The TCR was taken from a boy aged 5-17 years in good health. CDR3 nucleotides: TGTGCCAGCAGTGACCACTCTGGGGCCAACGTCCTGACTTTC. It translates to CASSDHSGANVLTF.